This T cell receptor (beta chain) emerged from a study of cytomegalovirus exposure and HLA in healthy donors. Overall study: Among the roughly 400 donors who were genotyped, roughly 76% fell in the genetic ancestry cluster that is associated with self-reported Caucasian donors. General study findings and limits: The authors later found most CMV-associated TCR beta chains appeared HLA-restricted. In a later analysis, at a false discovery rate of 0.05, over 15,000 TCR beta sequences matched HLA alleles. As a later analysis showed, a missense DCLRE1C variant was linked to trimming of TCR beta V- and J-genes.

The primer mix had 60 Vbeta and 13 Jbeta primers. Data came from immunoSEQ multiplex PCR; TCRdb stores just in-frame clones and leaves some out. The sample holds approximately 300,000 clones, almost 85% seen once. Comments on this clone: Its antigen remains unidentified.

Germline trimming cut 3 bases from V and 2 bases from J; bases unmatched to any gene: 5. The CDR3 has 15 residues. Germline loops: CDR1 SGHNT, CDR2 YENEEA. Sequencing used PBMCs. The clonotype was recovered from a woman aged 40 to 55 in good health and CMV-seropositive. V is TRBV11-3 and J is TRBJ2-3, with TRBD1 identical over 7 bases. The DNA of the CDR3 is TGTGCCAGCAGCTTCCCGACAGGGCACACAGATACGCAGTATTTT. It yields the protein CASSFPTGHTDTQYF.